The entry below gives a single T cell receptor beta chain sequence along with its context. The data stem from a study of blood T cell repertoires in COVID-19. As for the study in general: The samples span acute and convalescent COVID-19 from the United States, Italy and Spain. In each case, the material was cDNA or gDNA derived from T cells, B-cell-depleted T cells, or PBMCs.

In the study's own analysis: Estimation of nucleated cell counts was performed using reference gene primer amplification. The assay was immunoSEQ multiplex PCR, and TCRdb's table has in-frame clones only and misses some. V, J and clone size reflect that table, while D and trimming were determined from the DNA. This sample has some 200,000 clones, with approximately 83% found just once. The CDR3 runs 14 residues. Between the trimmed V and J ends, which lost 4 bases and 6 bases, there was a span of 10 bases. Germline V gene sequence: CDR1 SGHTA, CDR2 FQGTGA. The source is a woman aged 25 to 45 who had recovered from COVID-19. The specimen was peripheral blood. This sequence joins TRBV7-3 and TRBJ1-6; D is ambiguous. CDR3 in DNA: TGTGCCAGCAGCTATACACCAAGTAATTCACCCCTCCACTTT. Encoded protein: CASSYTPSNSPLHF.